A selection of T cell receptor beta chains follows, all from one sample in a study of cytomegalovirus exposure and HLA in healthy donors. Using immunoSEQ multiplex PCR, the repertoire was profiled, and TCRdb retains in-frame clones only, with some absent. The sample records 150,000 to 200,000 clones, around 76% being singletons. Sequences were obtained from PBMCs. The receptor source for this set is a female donor in good health and CMV-seronegative. CDR3s include the opening cysteine and the closing phenylalanine or tryptophan. Fields, in order: D gene, J gene, clone size, CDR3 length, V gene, CDR3 DNA, CDR3 protein. The D gene is left open where the match is weak. Size is stated for part of the rows, as once, few or many counts, or as a class when the clone is expanded.

d_call: NA
j_call: TRBJ1-3
clone_size: NA
cdr3_length: 13
v_call: TRBV29-1
cdr3_nt: TGCAGCGTCGCCGGTATGTCTGGAAACACCATATATTTT
cdr3_aa: CSVAGMSGNTIYF

d_call: TRBD2
j_call: TRBJ2-1
clone_size: NA
cdr3_length: 15
v_call: TRBV7-3
cdr3_nt: TGTGCCAGCAGCTTAGGGAGGGCCTCCTACAATGAGCAGTTCTTC
cdr3_aa: CASSLGRASYNEQFF

d_call: NA
j_call: TRBJ2-1
clone_size: once
cdr3_length: 19
v_call: TRBV9
cdr3_nt: TGTGCCAGCAGCGTCAGCACAACCTCGGGAAGCCCGAATTGGGGTGAGCAGTTCTTC
cdr3_aa: CASSVSTTSGSPNWGEQFF

d_call: NA
j_call: TRBJ1-1
clone_size: NA
cdr3_length: 14
v_call: TRBV28
cdr3_nt: TGTGCCAGCAGCCTCACAGTCCCGTCGCCACCAGCTTTCTTT
cdr3_aa: CASSLTVPSPPAFF

d_call: TRBD1
j_call: TRBJ1-3
clone_size: NA
cdr3_length: 14
v_call: TRBV6-5
cdr3_nt: TGTGCCAGCAGTTCAGGGGGCTCTGGAAACACCATATATTTT
cdr3_aa: CASSSGGSGNTIYF

d_call: TRBD1
j_call: TRBJ1-3
clone_size: NA
cdr3_length: 15
v_call: TRBV18
cdr3_nt: TGTGCCAGCTCACCAGGACAGGGGGGACGAAACACCATATATTTT
cdr3_aa: CASSPGQGGRNTIYF

d_call: NA
j_call: TRBJ2-7
clone_size: NA
cdr3_length: 15
v_call: TRBV4-2
cdr3_nt: TGTGCCAGCAGCCAAGAATTTGACACCCCCTACGAGCAGTACTTC
cdr3_aa: CASSQEFDTPYEQYF

d_call: NA
j_call: TRBJ1-6
clone_size: few
cdr3_length: 15
v_call: TRBV6-1
cdr3_nt: TGTGCCAGCAGTGAGGTTCCAGTAACTAATTCACCCCTCCACTTT
cdr3_aa: CASSEVPVTNSPLHF

d_call: NA
j_call: TRBJ1-3
clone_size: NA
cdr3_length: 15
v_call: TRBV5-4
cdr3_nt: TGTGCCAGCAGCGCCGGAGGGCAGGTGGGAAACACCATATATTTT
cdr3_aa: CASSAGGQVGNTIYF

d_call: TRBD2
j_call: TRBJ2-3
clone_size: NA
cdr3_length: 14
v_call: TRBV6-5
cdr3_nt: TGTGCCAGCAGAGCTAGCGGGGGCACAGATACGCAGTATTTT
cdr3_aa: CASRASGGTDTQYF

d_call: NA
j_call: TRBJ1-1
clone_size: few
cdr3_length: 13
v_call: TRBV6-5
cdr3_nt: TGTGCCAGCAGTTACATCCCTAACACTGAAGCTTTCTTT
cdr3_aa: CASSYIPNTEAFF

d_call: TRBD2
j_call: TRBJ2-7
clone_size: NA
cdr3_length: 15
v_call: TRBV6-6
cdr3_nt: TGTGCCAGCAGTTACCGGAGCGGGAGACCCGACGAGCAGTACTTC
cdr3_aa: CASSYRSGRPDEQYF

d_call: NA
j_call: TRBJ1-6
clone_size: NA
cdr3_length: 17
v_call: TRBV7-9
cdr3_nt: TGTGCCAGCAGCATAGAGGGGGGGAGGACAAGAGATTCACCCCTCCACTTT
cdr3_aa: CASSIEGGRTRDSPLHF

d_call: NA
j_call: TRBJ2-1
clone_size: NA
cdr3_length: 13
v_call: TRBV5-4
cdr3_nt: TGTGCCAGCAGCTCCCTAAAGTTGGATGAGCAGTTCTTC
cdr3_aa: CASSSLKLDEQFF

d_call: NA
j_call: TRBJ2-1
clone_size: NA
cdr3_length: 12
v_call: TRBV5-1
cdr3_nt: TGCGCCAGCAGCTTACAGGGCAATGAGCAGTTCTTC
cdr3_aa: CASSLQGNEQFF

d_call: TRBD1
j_call: TRBJ2-3
clone_size: NA
cdr3_length: 15
v_call: TRBV7-9
cdr3_nt: TGTGCCAGCAGCTTCGGGACAGGGATAGGAGATACGCAGTATTTT
cdr3_aa: CASSFGTGIGDTQYF

d_call: TRBD1
j_call: TRBJ1-2
clone_size: NA
cdr3_length: 14
v_call: TRBV29-1
cdr3_nt: TGCAGCGTTGAAGTGCGGGACAGGGTTACTGGCTACACCTTC
cdr3_aa: CSVEVRDRVTGYTF

d_call: NA
j_call: TRBJ2-7
clone_size: once
cdr3_length: 14
v_call: TRBV11-2
cdr3_nt: TGTGCCAGCAGCGCCGTCACTAGCACCTACGAGCAGTACTTC
cdr3_aa: CASSAVTSTYEQYF

d_call: NA
j_call: TRBJ2-5
clone_size: few
cdr3_length: 16
v_call: TRBV7-9
cdr3_nt: TGTGCCAGCAGCTTAGCTACTATTGGTGAAAGAGAGGGCCAGTACTTC
cdr3_aa: CASSLATIGEREGQYF